This T cell receptor beta chain was retrieved from a study of regulatory T cells in long-lasting Graves disease. This clonotype was seen repeatedly, ten times or more. Trimming pared 2 bases from V and 2 bases from J, leaving 10 bases between. Germline CDR1 and CDR2: MDHEN and SYDVKM. The length of the CDR3 is 15 residues. Time point meaning: newly diagnosed GD, antithyroid drugs for less than 3 months. Extracted RNA from PBMCs served as the source of the TCR library. To make TCR beta libraries, researchers used iRepertoire HTBI primers and Arm-PCR of CDR3 regions. A single record per CDR3 protein comes from TCRdb applying MiXCR to the multiplex PCR reads. The sample includes more than 300,000 distinct CDR3 sequences, approximately 12% of them seen just once. This sample was also put to use in a study of T cells in Graves' hyperthyroidism and ophthalmopathy.

The rearrangement uses TRBV28 and TRBJ1-5; the D gene is possibly TRBD1 (5 bases). This TCR was recovered from a woman between 18 and 29 years old with Graves disease. Source: peripheral blood mononuclear cells (PBMCs), taken at new diagnosis, from a patient treated with antithyroid drugs. The CDR3 DNA is TGTGCCAGCAGTTTAGGGCGGGACGGCAATCAGCCCCAGCATTTT. This sequence encodes CASSLGRDGNQPQHF.